This T cell receptor (beta chain) was recovered during a study of blood T cell repertoires in COVID-19. Across the study: Researchers got acute and convalescent COVID-19 samples from the United States, Italy and Spain. The analysed material was cDNA or gDNA that came from T cells, B-cell-depleted T cells, or PBMCs.

The CDR3 has 16 residues. Germline V lookup: CDR1 GTSNPN, CDR2 SVGIG (reference sequence). Original analysis: How many nucleated cells were present was estimated from reference gene primer amplification. This table comes from immunoSEQ multiplex PCR, and its TCRdb copy is limited to in-frame clones, with some not included. That table is the source of V, J and clone size, and D and trimming were worked out from the DNA. Of more than 100,000 clones detected, around nine tenths appear once; the ten largest clones hold around 3.2%. Points on this clone: At one end the junction does not follow the germline gene, possibly because of a read error.

The sample taken for sequencing was peripheral blood. The sequence came from a human donor in a cohort sampled during active COVID-19. The genes are TRBV30 and TRBJ1-2; 8 bases match TRBD1. The CDR3 protein is CAWSVPRTGIDYGYIF. CDR3 DNA sequence: TGTGCCTGGAGTGTACCCAGGACAGGGATTGACTATGGCTACATCTTC.